This T cell receptor (beta chain) was recorded in a study of early T cells in non-severe SARS-CoV-2 infection. Across the whole study: Chains stayed unpaired after sequencing of bulk RNA from unsorted whole blood. The study, taken as a whole, reports: Matching with VDJdb favored anti-spike CD8 responses (missing private and CD4 specificities).

The length of the CDR3 is 15 residues. Germline CDR1 reads GTSNPN; CDR2 reads SVGIG (reference sequence). Unique molecular identifiers were added to individual cDNA molecules. One entry per CDR3 protein, called by TCRdb with MiXCR from the 5' RACE reads. There are tens of thousands of distinct CDR3 sequences in the sample; over 10% occur only once, and 4% to 5% lies in the top ten. Worth noting for this clonotype: Its matching antigen is unknown. Its ends do not fully match the called genes, so a read error is possible.

Specimen: whole blood. The chain couples TRBV30 to TRBJ1-1; the D gene is possibly TRBD1 (5 bases). The source is an adult who was a healthcare worker with PCR-confirmed SARS-CoV-2 infection or an uninfected control (not recorded which). The CDR3 coding sequence is TGTGCCTGGATAACGGGGGTTTCCCTGAACAATGAAGCTTTCTTT. Amino acid sequence: CAWITGVSLNNEAFF.